The 27 T cell receptor beta chains in this list originate from one sample, sequenced in a study of Graves' ophthalmopathy and Graves' hyperthyroidism. TCR beta CDR3 amplification used RNA transcripts. The workflow started with a first-round RT-PCR run with HTBI primers and then moved on to a second-round multiplex PCR. TCRdb re-called the multiplex PCR reads through MiXCR, storing one row per CDR3 protein. The data contain just over 400,000 distinct CDR3 sequences, around 21% of them singletons. Material: peripheral blood. All receptors come from a woman between 18 and 29 years old with stable Graves' hyperthyroidism.

In this sample, this clonotype turned up many times. This sequence joins TRBV19 and TRBJ1-2; D unclear. Germline V gives CDR1 LNHDA, CDR2 SQIVND (reference sequence). This CDR3 is 14 amino acids long. Trimming left V 5 bases short and J 8 bases short, with 18 bases between. As DNA, the CDR3 is TGTGCCAGTAGTCCCCCCGGGGATCCTACCGGCTACACCTTC. It specifies CASSPPGDPTGYTF. The full variable domain, completed using reference TRBV19 and TRBJ1-2, is DGGITQSPKYLFRKEGQNVTLSCEQNLNHDAMYWYRQDPGQGLRLIYYSQIVNDFQKGDIAEGYSVSREKKESFPLTVTSAQKNPTAFYLCASSPPGDPTGYTFGSGTRLTVV.

This clonotype was detected many times. The chain employs TRBV7-8 and TRBJ1-5, with 9 bases matching TRBD1. CDR1 is SGHVS and CDR2 is FQNEAQ in the germline V gene. The V gene end was trimmed by 5 bases and the J gene end by 1 base; junction bases not matched to a gene: 6. CDR3 length: 16 amino acids. The CDR3 reads CASSKGQGRSNQPQHF. CDR3 nucleotides: TGTGCCAGCAGCAAGGGACAGGGTAGGAGCAATCAGCCCCAGCATTTT.

This clonotype appeared many times. The genes are TRBV7-8 and TRBJ1-5; TRBD1 might be the D (5 bases). CDR1 is SGHVS and CDR2 is FQNEAQ in the germline V gene. The V and J ends lost 2 bases and 1 base respectively, with 12 bases between them. This CDR3 has 16 residues. The CDR3 region has the DNA TGTGCCAGCAGCTTACTGGCGGGACTAAGCAATCAGCCCCAGCATTTT. This codes for CASSLLAGLSNQPQHF.

This clonotype showed up many times. The V gene is TRBV9, the J gene TRBJ1-1; D gene ambiguous. This CDR3 has 14 residues. V was trimmed by 3 bases and J by 0 bases, leaving 9 bases between them. Germline V gene lookup returns CDR1 SGDLS and CDR2 YYNGEE. CDR3 protein: CASSARLMNTEAFF. The CDR3 nucleotides are TGTGCCAGCAGCGCCCGACTGATGAACACTGAAGCTTTCTTT.

Many counts were recorded for this clonotype. The chain couples TRBV7-9 to TRBJ1-2; the D is unclear. The CDR3 runs to 13 residues. The V end was cut by 5 bases, the J end by 6 bases, with 13 bases between. Germline V CDR1 and CDR2: SEHNR, FQNEAQ (reference sequence). CDR3 coding DNA: TGTGCCAGCAGCCTCAGGAAGGTGGATGGCTACACCTTC. Protein: CASSLRKVDGYTF.

This clonotype was detected ten times or more. V usage is TRBV12-3 or TRBV12-4 and J usage is TRBJ2-3; 11 bases agree with TRBD2. The trim removed 4 bases at V and 2 bases at J, leaving 5 bases unmatched. CDR3 size: 16 residues. The CDR3 sequence is CASSSGLAGFTDTQYF. The CDR3 DNA reads as TGTGCCAGCAGTTCAGGACTAGCGGGCTTCACAGATACGCAGTATTTT.

This clonotype was counted once. This may come from a read error, since a much larger clone is one base off. The chain is built from TRBV10-3 and TRBJ2-7; TRBD1 matches 8 bases. The junction had 12 bases not matched to a gene; V was cut back by 11 bases and J by 3 bases. This CDR3 is 14 amino acids long. Germline V gives CDR1 ENHRY, CDR2 SYGVKD. Here the CDR3 reads CASGKTGVGYEQYF. The CDR3 DNA reads TGTGCCTCCGGAAAGACAGGGGTCGGCTACGAGCAGTACTTC.

The gene calls are TRBV29-1 and TRBJ1-1, with 9 positions matching TRBD1. V was pared by 7 bases and J by 4 bases, with 7 bases of the junction left unmatched. CDR3 size: 13 residues. Germline-derived CDR1 and CDR2 are SQVTM and ANQGSEA. CDR3 protein: CSASSGQGTEAFF. CDR3 coding DNA: TGCAGCGCTTCCTCGGGACAGGGCACTGAAGCTTTCTTT.

This clonotype showed up many times. This chain links TRBV4-2 with TRBJ1-2; D might be TRBD1 (5 bases). Germline assignment: CDR1 LGHNA and CDR2 YNFKEQ. V was shortened by 3 bases and J by 3 bases, with 14 bases between the two germline ends. The CDR3 loop spans 15 amino acids. The DNA for the CDR3 is TGTGCCAGCAGCCAGGAAGTCAGGGTCTACTATGGCTACACCTTC. It specifies CASSQEVRVYYGYTF.

This clonotype was seen repeatedly, ten times or more. The genes are TRBV12-5 and TRBJ2-7; TRBD2 might be the D (5 bases). The germline V and J ends were trimmed by 5 bases and 0 bases, with 23 bases remaining between them. Germline V gene sequence: CDR1 LGHNT, CDR2 FRNRAP. This CDR3 is 18 amino acids long. The DNA for the CDR3 is TGTGCTAGTGGTGACCGGGAACCCGGTTATGGGAGCTCCTACGAGCAGTACTTC. This gives the protein CASGDREPGYGSSYEQYF.

Ten or more counts support this clonotype. V is TRBV5-4 and J is TRBJ2-5; D perhaps matches TRBD2 (6 bases). The CDR3 runs 15 residues. V lost 2 bases and J lost 2, with 13 bases in between. Per germline, CDR1 SGHNT and CDR2 YYREEE (reference sequence). This CDR3 is CASSLPGERQETQYF. The DNA of the CDR3 is TGTGCCAGCAGCTTACCGGGGGAGAGGCAAGAGACCCAGTACTTC.

The chain joins TRBV7-9 to TRBJ2-5; TRBD2 might be the D (5 bases). This CDR3 is 14 amino acids long. Between the trimmed V and J ends, which lost 8 bases and 5 bases, there was a span of 18 bases. CDR1 SEHNR and CDR2 FQNEAQ come from the germline V gene (reference sequence). The CDR3 sequence is CASWKSGSDETQYF. CDR3 nucleotide sequence: TGTGCCAGCTGGAAATCGGGGTCCGACGAGACCCAGTACTTC. Supplemented by reference TRBV7-9 and TRBJ2-5, the full variable domain reads DTGVSQNPRHKITKRGQNVTFRCDPISEHNRLYWYRQTLGQGPEFLTYFQNEAQLEKSRLLSDRFSAERPKGSFSTLEIQRTEQGDSAMYLCASWKSGSDETQYFGPGTRLLVL.

This clonotype has a count of ten or more. The chain is built from TRBV9 and TRBJ2-7, with 7 bases identical to TRBD2. The length of the CDR3 is 16 residues. The V gene's germline CDR1 is SGDLS and CDR2 YYNGEE. Trimming at V came to 0 bases and at J to 1 base, leaving 7 bases not matched to a gene. As DNA, the CDR3 is TGTGCCAGCAGCGTAGATGGCGGGAGTGGGTCCTACGAGCAGTACTTC. Protein: CASSVDGGSGSYEQYF.

On this clonotype: A much larger clone lies one base from this, so it may be a read error. The rearrangement uses TRBV28 and TRBJ2-7; 8 bases line up with TRBD2. The CDR3 extends over 13 amino acids. Germline V gives CDR1 MDHEN, CDR2 SYDVKM. The DNA for the CDR3 is TGTGCCAGCAGTTTTGGACTAGCCTACGAGCATTACTTC. It yields the protein CASSFGLAYEHYF.

This clonotype was seen ten or more times. This chain links TRBV2 with TRBJ2-7, with TRBD2 identical over 9 bases. V lost 2 bases and J lost 5; bases outside the gene matches: 7. The germline V gene encodes CDR1 SNHLY and CDR2 FYNNEI. This CDR3 is built from 15 residues. As DNA, the CDR3 is TGTGCCAGCAGTGAAACCCTTAGCGGGAGCCACGAGCAGTACTTC. Amino acids: CASSETLSGSHEQYF.

This clonotype was recorded many times. The chain recombines TRBV6-5 with TRBJ2-7; D possibly matches TRBD1 or TRBD2 (5 bases each). V gave up 2 bases and J gave up 3 bases, with 8 bases separating them. The V gene's germline CDR1 is MNHEY and CDR2 SVGAGI. This CDR3 is 13 amino acids long. CDR3 nucleotides: TGTGCCAGCAGTTACCGGGACGGCTACGAGCAGTACTTC. Translated, it gives CASSYRDGYEQYF.

Worth noting for this clonotype: A much larger clone lies a single base off, so this may be a read error. This CDR3 fails to terminate in the conserved phenylalanine or tryptophan, so it likely reflects a read error. V and J are TRBV6-1 and TRBJ2-6; D remains unclear. This CDR3 is 13 amino acids long. CDR1 is MNHNS, CDR2 SASEGT, per germline. Trimming pared 7 bases from V and 3 bases from J, leaving 7 bases between. Written as DNA, the CDR3 is TGTGCCAGCACCTTCGGTGGGGCCAACGTCCTGACTGTC. It specifies CASTFGGANVLTV.

The chain has TRBV28 and TRBJ1-1; D is undetermined. V gave up 8 bases and J gave up 0 bases, with 16 bases separating them. The CDR3 consists of 15 residues. The germline CDR1 and CDR2 sequences are MDHEN and SYDVKM. Here the CDR3 reads CASSLRTPMNTEAFF. The CDR3 DNA follows: TGTGCCAGCTCTCTTCGGACGCCTATGAACACTGAAGCTTTCTTT.

There are many counts of this clonotype. This sequence joins TRBV5-1 and TRBJ2-7; D is tentatively TRBD1 or TRBD2 (5 bases each). Per germline, CDR1 SGHRS and CDR2 YFSETQ. Trimming left V 1 base short and J 4 bases short, with 12 bases between. This CDR3 spans 14 amino acids. The CDR3 region has the DNA TGCGCCAGCAGCTTGCAGGGAGCTGAATACGAGCAGTACTTC. Its translation is CASSLQGAEYEQYF.

This clonotype was recorded many times. The V call is TRBV20-1, the J call TRBJ2-7, with TRBD1 as a possible D gene (5 bases). The ends were cut back, 6 bases at V and 0 bases at J, with 9 bases in the middle. The CDR3 sequence is 12 residues long. CDR1 and CDR2 (germline): DFQATT, SNEGSKA (reference sequence). The CDR3 bases are TGCAGTGCCCAGGGTGGCTCCTACGAGCAGTACTTC. Translation gives CSAQGGSYEQYF.

This clonotype was observed many times. The chain joins TRBV11-2 to TRBJ2-4; 10 nucleotides match TRBD2. V lost 5 bases and J lost 2; bases outside the gene matches: 9. Germline CDR1 is SGHAT and CDR2 is FQNNGV. CDR3 length: 17 residues. The CDR3 coding sequence is TGTGCCAGCAGCCTAGGGGGACTAGCGCCTCCCAAAAACATTCAGTACTTC. Encoded protein: CASSLGGLAPPKNIQYF.

The chain combines TRBV20-1 with TRBJ2-7; a weak D match, TRBD2 (6 bases). Germline V gene lookup returns CDR1 DFQATT and CDR2 SNEGSKA (reference sequence). This CDR3 spans 15 amino acids. Trimming pared 6 bases from V and 2 bases from J, leaving 20 bases between. CDR3: CSATPTPGGTYEQYF. CDR3 nucleotide sequence: TGCAGTGCCACCCCCACTCCCGGGGGTACCTACGAGCAGTACTTC.

This clonotype appeared many times. This rearrangement joins TRBV6-1 to TRBJ1-1; 12 positions agree with TRBD1. The CDR3 has 16 residues. The J segment lost 3 bases and the V segment lost 6 bases, leaving 8 bases of the junction unmatched. The germline V gene encodes CDR1 MNHNS and CDR2 SASEGT. CDR3: CASSPWDRGLHTEAFF. The CDR3 bases are TGTGCCAGCAGCCCCTGGGACAGGGGGCTCCACACTGAAGCTTTCTTT.

The sample holds many counts of this clonotype. The chain links TRBV2 to TRBJ2-7, with no clear D. The CDR3 covers 13 residues. Germline lookup yields CDR1 SNHLY and CDR2 FYNNEI. V lost 6 bases to trimming and J lost 7 bases, with 16 bases between them. CDR3 amino acids: CASSPPPVDEQYF. The DNA of the CDR3 is TGTGCCAGCAGCCCCCCCCCAGTTGATGAGCAGTACTTC.

The J gene is TRBJ1-2, the V gene TRBV6-1; D is undetermined. CDR1 and CDR2 from the germline V gene are MNHNS and SASEGT. Trimming shortened V by 6 bases and J by 3 bases, and 11 bases separated the two germline ends. This CDR3 is 13 amino acids long. CDR3 in amino acids: CASSPQFYYGYTF. As DNA, the CDR3 is TGTGCCAGCAGCCCACAGTTCTACTATGGCTACACCTTC.

Regarding this clonotype: Likely a read error: the CDR3 ends without its conserved phenylalanine or tryptophan. This chain links TRBV6-5 with TRBJ1-2, with TRBD1 as a possible D gene (5 bases). The CDR3 has 14 residues. Germline CDR1 MNHEY, CDR2 SVGAGI. CDR3 amino acids: CASSDSGPGGGYTV. The CDR3 nucleotides are TGTGCCAGCAGTGACTCGGGACCAGGAGGTGGCTACACCGTC.

There are a few counts of this clonotype. J is TRBJ2-5 and V is TRBV9, with 7 bases matching TRBD1. Germline values: CDR1 SGDLS, CDR2 YYNGEE. With V trimmed by 3 bases and J by 1 base, 3 bases remained unmatched. The CDR3 is 14 residues long. The CDR3 here is CASSEGDSQETQYF. The CDR3 DNA reads as TGTGCCAGCAGCGAGGGGGACAGCCAAGAGACCCAGTACTTC.